This T cell receptor beta chain is drawn from a study of post-analysis software for immune sequencing data. Findings and caveats of the study: The study found TRBV5-6, TRBV5-1 and TRBV20-1 among roughly 5 TRBV segments more frequent in patients than controls.

Germline loops: CDR1 SGHRS, CDR2 YFSETQ. This CDR3 contains 16 residues. V trimming: 3 bases; J trimming: 1 base; junction bases outside the gene matches: 7. Unique-molecular-identifier-tagged TCR beta cDNA libraries were used. TCRdb redid the calling of the PCR reads with MiXCR, one entry per CDR3 protein. Among some 450,000 distinct CDR3 sequences, approximately 45% were seen once, and the ten largest hold about 12%. This clonotype was seen a handful of times. Its antigen is as yet unknown. The receptor was derived from a girl aged 5 to 17 with multiple sclerosis. V gene TRBV5-1 combines with J gene TRBJ2-7; 10 positions agree with TRBD2. The material sequenced was blood. In nucleotides, the CDR3 is TGCGCCAGCAGCTGGAATCTAGCGGGAGAGTCCTACGAGCAGTACTTC. It encodes CASSWNLAGESYEQYF.